This T cell receptor beta chain originates from a study of Ad26.COV2.S vaccination and SARS-CoV-2 variants. Study-wide findings and caveats: Whether participants received vaccine or placebo, their non-spike TCR breadth was similar. Vaccine recipients surpassed placebo recipients in spike-specific TCR breadth.

This clone was detected once. Its cognate antigen is unknown. Treatment defined: about 20 received Ad26.COV2.S at low or high dose, single or two shots; roughly 5 received placebo; per-sample allocation not given. Material that was analyzed had been drawn on day 63 after the first vaccine or placebo injection. It was an adult aged 18-55 years in Boston who was the donor. Germline V CDR1 and CDR2: MDHEN, SYDVKM. This CDR3 comprises 16 residues. Losses at the gene ends were 7 bases for V and 3 bases for J; bases not matched to a gene: 7. The data were produced by immunoSEQ multiplex PCR, yet TCRdb's version contains in-frame clones alone and is incomplete. The data show 400,000 to 450,000 clones, with about 92% seen just once and more than 1.5% held by the top ten.

V gene TRBV28 combines with J gene TRBJ2-3; 13 nucleotides align to TRBD2. The sequence came from a person aged 18-60 years who received the Ad26.COV2.S COVID-19 vaccine or a placebo. Here the sequenced sample was peripheral blood, taken in a trial of Ad26.COV2.S vaccine versus placebo. The CDR3 sequence: CASKLAGGPKTDTQYF. The CDR3 DNA reads as TGTGCCAGCAAACTAGCGGGGGGGCCCAAAACAGATACGCAGTATTTT.